The rows below give T cell receptor beta chains drawn from one sample of a study of regulatory T cells in long-lasting Graves disease. A single record per CDR3 protein comes from TCRdb applying MiXCR to the multiplex PCR reads. The sample includes 450,000 to 650,000 distinct CDR3 sequences, about 16% of them seen just once. These sequences were also reported in another study, on T cells in Graves' hyperthyroidism and ophthalmopathy.

Sequencing used peripheral blood mononuclear cells (PBMCs), obtained at new diagnosis, from a patient treated with antithyroid drugs. Receptors originate from a woman aged 35 to 60 with Graves disease. Each CDR3 is given with its conserved first and last residue.

V,CDR3
TRBV19,CASSIVLRDRPNYGYTF
TRBV12-3/TRBV12-4,CASSFLRGQGTEAFF
TRBV29-1,CSVGGEPQETQYF
TRBV29-1,CSVQRGPSSGNTIYF
TRBV6-1,CASQRVRYYEQYF
TRBV12-3/TRBV12-4,CASRTLGGEQYF
TRBV7-9,CASSSGEGEQYF
TRBV10-3,CAISDVPQGNIQYF
TRBV28,CASSSTGDYGYTF
TRBV6-1,CASRRDYSGYTF
TRBV19,CASSMGTSGGRDTQYF
TRBV6-2/TRBV6-3,CASSYGRETGELFF
TRBV10-2,CASIVGLGTEAFF
TRBV19,CASSIGLAGTETQYF
TRBV20-1,CSARGQNQPQHF
TRBV3-1,CASSQARLGGYTF
TRBV4-1,CASSHPIRDRQETQYF
TRBV30,CAWSARVRVYYGYTF
TRBV20-1,CSASDGVTYEQYF
TRBV12-5,CASGLTLGVEQFF
TRBV6-1,CASTWEAGGGETQYF
TRBV29-1,CSVDMGNEQFF
TRBV13,CASSPSGTPPRYYGYTF
TRBV11-3,CASSKNGAAGNEQFF
TRBV12-5,CASGLDTSRRLEQYF
TRBV4-1,CASSQVERTGGQNTEAFF
TRBV6-1,CASNDRGAQPQHF
TRBV13,CASSLRGQGNYEQYF
TRBV12-3/TRBV12-4,CASSAPPGPGSPLHF
TRBV5-1,CASSPDSYNEQFF
TRBV2,CASSRAGGPWNEQFF
TRBV28,CASSTGDLSTEAFF
TRBV28,CASKQATYEQYF
TRBV12-5,CASGLPNTLSYEQYF
TRBV9,CASSVDQGDYGYTF
TRBV9,CASSEQGLAGGRGSSYNEQFF